This TCR beta chain was found in a study of T-cell memory formation after mild COVID-19. Study-wide points: Clones contracting day 15 to 85 were balanced CD4/CD8; later expanders leaned CD4+.

Germline-derived CDR1 and CDR2 are SGHTA and FQGTGA. The V and J ends lost 1 base and 0 bases, in that order; junction bases with no gene match: 2. This CDR3 is 16 amino acids long. Of note for this clonotype: Its target is not known.

A single record per CDR3 protein comes from TCRdb applying MiXCR to the 5' RACE reads. This sample carries about 160,000 distinct CDR3 sequences, 31% of them seen once, and the ten largest clones take about 12%. The material sequenced was PBMCs or a T cell subset sorted from them (not recorded which). This sequence joins TRBV7-3 and TRBJ2-2, with 7 bases identical to TRBD2. The clonotype comes from an adult woman who had mild COVID-19 (a few samples of this study predate the infection). Cell type and time point are not known. As DNA, the CDR3 is TGTGCCAGCAGCTTAAACGCGGGGGCGAACACCGGGGAGCTGTTTTTT. This translates into CASSLNAGANTGELFF.